This paragraph reports one T cell receptor beta chain. The data were taken from a study of technical replicates of blood from several donors. Produced via immunoSEQ multiplex PCR; TCRdb's table is partial and in-frame only. The sample holds about 15,000 clones, approximately 80% seen once. The CDR3 runs to 16 residues. After removal of 4 bases from V and 2 bases from J, the junction contained 9 bases not matched to a gene. Germline V gives CDR1 SNHLY, CDR2 FYNNEI. Sequenced input: PBMCs. The chain is built from TRBV2 and TRBJ2-3, with TRBD2 matching over 7 bases. The TCR sequence derives from a human donor in good health. Some clones in this sample may be carry-over from other donors' samples. The CDR3 region has the DNA TGTGCCAGCAGTGTAGGGGCTAGCGGATACACAGATACGCAGTATTTT. Its translation: CASSVGASGYTDTQYF. The entire variable domain, with the rest obtained from reference TRBV2 and TRBJ2-3, is as follows: EPEVTQTPSHQVTQMGQEVILRCVPISNHLYFYWYRQILGQKVEFLVSFYNNEISEKSEIFDDQFSVERPDGSNFTLKIRSTKLEDSAMYFCASSVGASGYTDTQYFGPGTRLTVL.